The 23 T cell receptor beta chains below were found in one sample sequenced in a study of blood T cell repertoires in COVID-19. Produced via immunoSEQ multiplex PCR; TCRdb's table is partial and in-frame only. The repertoire consists of 230,000 or so clones, with 88% occurring once and the leading ten covering about 2.3%. The sequenced sample was PBMCs or T cells enriched from blood (not recorded which). The origin of the receptors is a woman between 40 and 55 years old with acute COVID-19.

The chain employs TRBV6-5 and TRBJ2-3, with 8 bases fitting TRBD1. CDR1 is MNHEY, CDR2 SVGAGI, per germline. The junction had 10 bases not matched to a gene; V was cut back by 5 bases and J by 6 bases. There are 15 residues in the CDR3. CDR3 nucleotide sequence: TGTGCCAGCAGTCGCGGGACAGGAGCTATTGATACGCAGTATTTT. Its protein product is CASSRGTGAIDTQYF.

This clone was found once. The chain recombines TRBV5-1 with TRBJ1-3, with D unclear. Germline V gene sequence: CDR1 SGHRS, CDR2 YFSETQ. The CDR3 consists of 15 residues. The V end was cut by 0 bases, the J end by 4 bases, with 11 bases between. The DNA for the CDR3 is TGCGCCAGCAGCTTGGGAGCGTTAGAAGGAAACACCATATATTTT. Its translation: CASSLGALEGNTIYF.

The J gene is TRBJ2-2, the V gene TRBV6-5, with 11 bases fitting TRBD2. Germline CDR1 is MNHEY and CDR2 is SVGAGI. The CDR3 extends over 15 amino acids. V lost 7 bases to trimming and J lost 4 bases; unmatched junction nucleotides: 5. CDR3 sequence: CASTTSGGGTGELFF. Written as DNA, the CDR3 is TGTGCCAGCACCACTAGCGGGGGTGGCACCGGGGAGCTGTTTTTT.

This clone occurred once. V and J are TRBV7-6 and TRBJ2-3; 8 nucleotides align to TRBD1. J lost 1 base, V lost 2 bases, and 8 bases had no gene match. The germline V gene encodes CDR1 SGHVS and CDR2 FNYEAQ. CDR3 length: 17 amino acids. CDR3 protein: CASSLFRTGKGTDTQYF. The CDR3 bases are TGTGCCAGCAGCTTATTCCGGACAGGGAAGGGCACAGATACGCAGTATTTT.

The chain uses TRBV5-6 and TRBJ1-6; no clear D gene. CDR1 is SGHDT, CDR2 YYEEEE, per germline. Trimming took 0 bases from V and 11 from J, leaving 6 bases between them. This CDR3 is built from 12 residues. The CDR3 DNA is TGTGCCAGCAGCTTGGACGGGACACCCCTCCACTTT. It yields the protein CASSLDGTPLHF. The complete variable domain, with remaining parts taken from reference TRBV5-6 and TRBJ1-6, reads DAGVTQSPTHLIKTRGQQVTLRCSPKSGHDTVSWYQQALGQGPQFIFQYYEEEERQRGNFPDRFSGHQFPNYSSELNVNALLLGDSALYLCASSLDGTPLHFGNGTRLTVT.

The sample holds a few counts of this clone. The V and J genes are TRBV5-3 and TRBJ2-3; TRBD2 matches at 8 bases. TRBV5-3 is placed among ORFs of uncertain function. The junction had 8 bases not matched to a gene; V was cut back by 1 base and J by 4 bases. This CDR3 contains 16 residues. CDR3 sequence: CARSLRALAAADTQYF. The CDR3 DNA is TGTGCCAGAAGCTTGAGGGCACTAGCGGCGGCAGATACGCAGTATTTT.

The V call is TRBV10-3, the J call TRBJ1-2; TRBD1 agrees at 8 bases. Unmatched junction bases numbered 11, after V lost 6 bases and J lost 2 bases. The CDR3 consists of 16 residues. Germline CDR1 and CDR2: ENHRY and SYGVKD. The CDR3 region has the DNA TGTGCCATCAGGGGGGGAAGGACAGGGACCAACTATGGCTACACCTTC. Encoded protein: CAIRGGRTGTNYGYTF.

The J gene is TRBJ1-3, the V gene TRBV7-2, with 8 nucleotides matching TRBD1. The CDR3 contains 15 residues. With V trimmed by 1 base and J by 3 bases, 2 bases remained unmatched. Germline lookup yields CDR1 SGHTA and CDR2 FQGNSA. The CDR3 DNA reads TGTGCCAGCAGCTTAGGGACAGGGATTGGAAACACCATATATTTT. Its protein is CASSLGTGIGNTIYF.

This chain links TRBV7-9 with TRBJ1-5; D is undetermined. Per the germline V gene, CDR1 is SEHNR and CDR2 is FQNEAQ (reference sequence). There are 14 residues in the CDR3. The V and J ends lost 5 bases and 4 bases respectively, with 12 bases between them. DNA for the CDR3: TGTGCCAGCAGCGCCCCCGGGTGGAATCAGCCCCAGCATTTT. Translated, it gives CASSAPGWNQPQHF.

This clone was seen only once. V is TRBV19 and J is TRBJ1-5; D may be TRBD1 (5 bases). The CDR3 is 17 residues long. CDR1 LNHDA and CDR2 SQIVND come from the germline V gene (reference sequence). V gave up 6 bases and J gave up 0 bases, with 18 bases separating them. CDR3 amino acids: CASRMTPRTSSNQPQHF. CDR3 nucleotides: TGTGCCAGTAGGATGACCCCTCGGACAAGTAGCAATCAGCCCCAGCATTTT. Using reference TRBV19 and TRBJ1-5 for the parts outside the CDR3, the full variable domain is DGGITQSPKYLFRKEGQNVTLSCEQNLNHDAMYWYRQDPGQGLRLIYYSQIVNDFQKGDIAEGYSVSREKKESFPLTVTSAQKNPTAFYLCASRMTPRTSSNQPQHFGDGTRLSIL.

The genes are TRBV14 and TRBJ2-4; the D is unclear. V lost 1 base and J 0 bases, leaving 7 bases between the germline ends. Germline assignment: CDR1 SGHDN and CDR2 FVKESK. The CDR3 consists of 15 residues. The CDR3 loop is CASSQAGLAKNIQYF. The CDR3, as DNA: TGTGCCAGCAGCCAAGCCGGTCTAGCCAAAAACATTCAGTACTTC.

V and J are TRBV4-2 and TRBJ2-5; 8 bases align to TRBD2. Trimming cost V 1 base and J 5 bases; bases outside gene matches: 9. Germline CDR1 and CDR2: LGHNA and YNFKEQ. The CDR3 totals 16 residues. The CDR3 region has the DNA TGTGCCAGCAGCCAAGCCGGGACTAGAGTTCTTGAGACCCAGTACTTC. It specifies CASSQAGTRVLETQYF.

The CDR3 coding sequence is TGTGCCAGCAGCGTAGGAGTCGTGGGGGCCCCGGGACGGCAAAATGAAAAACTGTTTTTT. Translated: CASSVGVVGAPGRQNEKLFF. This chain connects TRBV9 to TRBJ1-4; D is possibly TRBD1 (6 bases). Trimming removed 0 bases from V and 5 bases from J, with 26 bases in between. This CDR3 is 20 amino acids long. Germline V gives CDR1 SGDLS, CDR2 YYNGEE.

The V and J genes are TRBV2 and TRBJ1-4; D gene ambiguous. The length of the CDR3 is 15 residues. Germline lookup yields CDR1 SNHLY and CDR2 FYNNEI. The V and J ends lost 4 bases and 3 bases respectively, with 12 bases between them. CDR3: CASSVPGSANEKLFF. The CDR3 coding sequence is TGTGCCAGCAGTGTCCCGGGATCGGCTAATGAAAAACTGTTTTTT.

The chain carries TRBV6-6 and TRBJ2-7; possibly TRBD2 for D (6 bases). Trimming took off 6 bases at V and 4 bases at J, with 13 bases between the two ends. The CDR3 sequence is 13 residues long. From germline, CDR1 is MNHNY and CDR2 SVGAGI (reference sequence). Written as DNA, the CDR3 is TGTGCCAGCAGCCAACGCGGGGAATACGAGCAGTACGTC. As protein: CASSQRGEYEQYV.

The chain has TRBV4-3 and TRBJ2-7, with 8 bases lining up with TRBD1. This CDR3 contains 15 residues. The germline CDR1 and CDR2 sequences are LGHNA and YSLEER. V trimming: 0 bases; J trimming: 4 bases; junction bases outside the gene matches: 5. CDR3 nucleotide sequence: TGCGCCAGCAGCCAAGAGTGGGACAGGAATTACGAGCAGTACTTC. This sequence encodes CASSQEWDRNYEQYF.

The chain employs TRBV5-1 and TRBJ1-1, with a possible D match to TRBD1 (6 bases). Trimming removed 4 bases at V and 0 bases at J, with 16 bases between. Germline CDR1 is SGHRS and CDR2 is YFSETQ. This CDR3 has 16 residues. The CDR3 nucleotides are TGCGCCAGCAGCCCAGGGTTGGACAGTTTGAACACTGAAGCTTTCTTT. This gives the protein CASSPGLDSLNTEAFF.

J is TRBJ2-3 and V is TRBV11-3; D is unclear. V was pared by 2 bases and J by 5 bases, with 5 bases between. Germline assignment: CDR1 SGHNT and CDR2 YENEEA. There are 12 residues in the CDR3. In nucleotides, the CDR3 is TGTGCCAGCAGCTTAATCAGAGATACGCAGTATTTT. It encodes CASSLIRDTQYF.

The V gene is TRBV6-5, the J gene TRBJ1-1; TRBD1 matches 9 bases. This CDR3 has 14 residues. V was clipped by 7 bases and J by 4 bases; unmatched bases: 7. Germline values: CDR1 MNHEY, CDR2 SVGAGI. Written as DNA, the CDR3 is TGTGCCAGCATTATGACAGGGGGGGTCACTGAAGCTTTCTTT. Translation: CASIMTGGVTEAFF.

As regards this clone: The sample carries other DNA sequences with the same CDR3. The gene calls are TRBV5-4 and TRBJ2-3; 12 bases match TRBD2. Trimming at V came to 0 bases and at J to 1 base, leaving 0 bases not matched to a gene. Germline CDR1 and CDR2: SGHNT and YYREEE (reference sequence). The CDR3 totals 16 residues. Here the CDR3 reads CASSLGTSGGTDTQYF. DNA of the CDR3: TGTGCCAGCAGCTTGGGGACTAGCGGGGGCACAGATACGCAGTATTTT.

V and J are TRBV5-4 and TRBJ1-3; 9 nucleotides agree with TRBD1. Germline CDR1 is SGHNT and CDR2 is YYREEE (reference sequence). The CDR3 sequence is 13 residues long. V lost 3 bases, J lost 7 bases, and 2 bases stayed unmatched. Written as DNA, the CDR3 is TGTGCCAGCAGCTGGACAGGGGAGAACACCATATATTTT. It specifies CASSWTGENTIYF.

The chain employs TRBV30 and TRBJ1-3; 8 nucleotides match TRBD1. V was clipped by 6 bases and J by 4 bases; unmatched bases: 5. This CDR3 spans 13 amino acids. CDR1 and CDR2 (germline): GTSNPN, SVGIG (reference sequence). In DNA, the CDR3 is TGTGCCTGTACGACAGGGGTCGGAAACACCATATATTTT. Protein: CACTTGVGNTIYF.

The gene calls are TRBV19 and TRBJ2-1, with 7 bases that match TRBD1. Germline V lookup: CDR1 LNHDA, CDR2 SQIVND (reference sequence). V lost 7 bases to trimming and J lost 8 bases; unmatched junction nucleotides: 11. This CDR3 comprises 14 residues. The CDR3, as DNA: TGTGCCAGTACCCGAGAGACAGGGTACCATGAGCAGTTCTTC. It codes for CASTRETGYHEQFF.